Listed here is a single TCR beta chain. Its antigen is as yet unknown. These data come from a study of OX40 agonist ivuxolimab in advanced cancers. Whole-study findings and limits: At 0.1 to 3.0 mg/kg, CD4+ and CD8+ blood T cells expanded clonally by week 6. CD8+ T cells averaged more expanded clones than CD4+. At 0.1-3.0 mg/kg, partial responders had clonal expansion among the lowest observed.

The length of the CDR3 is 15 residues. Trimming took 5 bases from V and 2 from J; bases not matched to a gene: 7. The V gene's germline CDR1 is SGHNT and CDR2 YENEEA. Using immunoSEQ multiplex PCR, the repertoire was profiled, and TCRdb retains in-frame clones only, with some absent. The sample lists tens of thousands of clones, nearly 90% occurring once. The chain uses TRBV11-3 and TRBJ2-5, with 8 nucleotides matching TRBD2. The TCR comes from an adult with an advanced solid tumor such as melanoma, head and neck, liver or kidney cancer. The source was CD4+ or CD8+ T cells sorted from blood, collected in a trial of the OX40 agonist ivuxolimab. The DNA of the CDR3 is TGTGCCAGCAGCCTCGGGACTAGAGGTCAAGAGACCCAGTACTTC. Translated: CASSLGTRGQETQYF.